This T cell receptor (beta chain) was retrieved from a study of T-cell memory formation after mild COVID-19. Overall study context: Largely, the TCR clusters proved donor specific.

Of note for this clonotype: The antigen remains undetermined.

CDR1 and CDR2 from the germline V gene are LGHNA and YSLEER. The trim removed 5 bases at V and 6 bases at J, leaving 5 bases unmatched. CDR3 size: 14 residues. Whole-study findings and limits: The study found contracting CD4+ clones mainly in CM and EM and contracting CD8+ clones in EMRA. Cross-reactive memory appears to have joined, as suggested by some responding clones showing up in pre-infection memory.

TCRdb re-called the 5' RACE reads through MiXCR, storing one row per CDR3 protein. The sample records around 300,000 distinct CDR3 sequences, about an eighth being singletons. The sequenced sample was PBMCs or a T cell subset sorted from them (not recorded which). This chain uses TRBV4-3 with TRBJ2-2; TRBD1 aligns across 8 bases. The source is a man aged 18 to 35 who had mild COVID-19 (a few samples of this study predate the infection). Cell type and time point are not known. CDR3 residues: CASSVEQGAGELFF. DNA for the CDR3: TGCGCCAGCAGCGTTGAACAGGGGGCCGGGGAGCTGTTTTTT.